The 29 T cell receptor beta chains below were found in one sample sequenced in a study of shared clonotypes between healthy human individuals. Clones were sequenced by immunoSEQ multiplex PCR, and TCRdb holds only the in-frame ones, with some missing. This table has about 2,500,000 clones, approximately 90% appearing once. Sequencing input: naive CD4+ T cells sorted from blood. Subset given: CD45RA+ positively selected. The receptors here all came from a man younger than 35 in good health.

This clone came up a few times. The chain joins TRBV12-2 to TRBJ1-1. TRBV12-2 is recorded as a pseudogene. The CDR3 runs 12 residues. The CDR3 sequence: CASRLAIGWAFF. CDR3 coding DNA: TGTGCAAGTCGCTTAGCGATAGGATGGGCTTTCTTT.

This clone occurred once. The rearrangement uses TRBV5-1 and TRBJ1-1; D is undetermined. The germline V gene encodes CDR1 SGHRS and CDR2 YFSETQ. With 2 bases removed from V and 1 base from J, the gap between germline ends came to 9 bases. This CDR3 has 14 amino acids. The CDR3 region has the DNA TGCGCCAGCAGCTTTGGTCCGGGGAACACTGAAGCTTTCTTT. Translation gives CASSFGPGNTEAFF.

This clone was picked up a small number of times. This sequence joins TRBV10-1 and TRBJ1-6, with D tentatively TRBD1 (5 bases). V was trimmed by 3 bases and J by 9 bases, leaving 12 bases between them. The CDR3 loop spans 14 amino acids. CDR1 and CDR2 from the germline V gene are WNHNN and SYGVQD (reference sequence). Here the CDR3 DNA reads TGCGCCAGCAGTGATGGGGCCTTAGGTTCACCCCTCCACTTT. It specifies CASSDGALGSPLHF.

This chain uses TRBV2 with TRBJ2-7; D possibly uses TRBD1 or TRBD2 (5 bases each). The germline CDR1 and CDR2 sequences are SNHLY and FYNNEI. V gave up 7 bases and J gave up 7 bases, with 17 bases separating them. This CDR3 is 13 amino acids long. Here the CDR3 DNA reads TGTGCCAGCATCCGAAGTTGGGGGATGGAGCAGTACTTC. Translation: CASIRSWGMEQYF.

CDR3 DNA sequence: TGTGCCAGCTCACCATCGATGCGGGTAGATACGCAGTATTTT. Its protein product is CASSPSMRVDTQYF. The J gene is TRBJ2-3, the V gene TRBV18; D may be TRBD2 (5 bases). Germline V gene sequence: CDR1 KGHSH, CDR2 LQKENI. V dropped 2 bases and J dropped 5 bases, with 11 bases sitting between them. The CDR3 extends over 14 amino acids. Looking up the rest from reference TRBV18 and TRBJ2-3 gives the full variable domain: NAGVMQNPRHLVRRRGQEARLRCSPMKGHSHVYWYRQLPEEGLKFMVYLQKENIIDESGMPKERFSAEFPKEGPSILRIQQVVRGDSAAYFCASSPSMRVDTQYFGPGTRLTVL.

The chain employs TRBV5-6 and TRBJ2-1; D is perhaps TRBD2 (7 bases). CDR1 is SGHDT and CDR2 is YYEEEE in the germline V gene. The CDR3 extends over 18 amino acids. Trimming removed 5 bases from V and 5 bases from J, with 26 bases in between. This chain's CDR3 is CASRRGAASGGSNNEQFF. The CDR3 bases are TGTGCCAGCAGGAGGGGGGCAGCTTCGGGCGGGAGTAACAATGAGCAGTTCTTC.

The J gene is TRBJ2-7, the V gene TRBV7-2; TRBD2 might be the D (7 bases). This CDR3 comprises 16 residues. The germline V and J ends were trimmed by 5 bases and 0 bases, with 17 bases remaining between them. Germline CDR1 is SGHTA and CDR2 is FQGNSA. CDR3 sequence (DNA): TGTGCCAGCAGCCTATTCGGGGGGCCCGGCTCCTACGAGCAGTACTTC. Its translation is CASSLFGGPGSYEQYF.

The rearrangement joins TRBV28 to TRBJ1-2; D not resolved. Trimming removed 9 bases at V and 1 base at J, with 15 bases between. This CDR3 is 14 amino acids long. Germline values: CDR1 MDHEN, CDR2 SYDVKM. The CDR3 spells CASRGRAFNYGYTF. Written as DNA, the CDR3 is TGTGCCAGTCGAGGGAGGGCCTTTAACTATGGCTACACCTTC.

The CDR3 DNA sequence: TGTGCCAGTAGTCAAGCTACAGGGGTAACCGAAGCTTTCTTT. The encoded protein is CASSQATGVTEAFF. The chain recombines TRBV19 with TRBJ1-1, with 7 nucleotides matching TRBD1. CDR3 length equals 14 residues. Looked up from germline, CDR1 is LNHDA and CDR2 is SQIVND (reference sequence). After removal of 5 bases from V and 8 bases from J, the junction contained 11 bases not matched to a gene.

This clone was detected only a few times. This same CDR3 is encoded by further DNA sequences in the sample. V and J are TRBV30 and TRBJ1-1, with D unresolved. Germline CDR1 reads GTSNPN; CDR2 reads SVGIG (reference sequence). This CDR3 has 13 residues. V was cut by 3 bases and J by 1 base, with 9 bases left in between. In DNA, the CDR3 is TGTGCCTGGAGCTCCGACACGAACACTGAAGCTTTCTTT. Amino acids: CAWSSDTNTEAFF.

The CDR3 is CATGQGESSEAFF. The CDR3 DNA sequence: TGTGCCACCGGACAGGGGGAGAGTTCTGAAGCTTTCTTT. The chain carries TRBV10-3 and TRBJ1-1; 10 bases align to TRBD1. V trimming: 10 bases; J trimming: 6 bases; junction bases outside the gene matches: 8. The CDR3 runs to 13 residues. The germline V gene encodes CDR1 ENHRY and CDR2 SYGVKD.

V usage is TRBV6-1 and J usage is TRBJ2-3; TRBD2 aligns across 7 bases. Germline CDR1 and CDR2: MNHNS and SASEGT. Trimming cost V 6 bases and J 1 base; bases outside gene matches: 4. The length of the CDR3 is 14 residues. The CDR3 DNA reads as TGTGCCAGCAGCGGGGCGGGGGGCACAGATACGCAGTATTTT. Amino acids: CASSGAGGTDTQYF.

The rearrangement links TRBV7-2 to TRBJ2-7; D is perhaps TRBD2 (6 bases). CDR1 SGHTA and CDR2 FQGNSA come from the germline V gene. V gave up 2 bases and J gave up 8 bases, with 25 bases separating them. The CDR3 contains 17 residues. The CDR3 DNA reads TGTGCCAGCAGCTTAAGCGGTACGGTGGGAGGACTCGGTCAGCAGTACTTC. Translated, it gives CASSLSGTVGGLGQQYF.

About this clone itself: The same CDR3 arises from other DNA sequences in this sample as well. The chain carries TRBV4-3 and TRBJ2-2; D possibly corresponds to TRBD1 (6 bases). Looked up from germline, CDR1 is LGHNA and CDR2 is YSLEER. This CDR3 is built from 15 residues. V was cut by 4 bases and J by 1 base, with 10 bases left in between. The CDR3: CASSLGTLNTGELFF. The DNA of the CDR3 is TGCGCCAGCAGCCTGGGGACACTGAACACCGGGGAGCTGTTTTTT.

The chain is built from TRBV6-4 and TRBJ1-1; 10 bases fit TRBD1. The CDR3 consists of 15 residues. Germline V gene lookup returns CDR1 MRHNA and CDR2 SNTAGT. V shed 0 bases, J shed 5 bases, and the junction held 3 bases outside the gene matches. The CDR3 DNA reads as TGTGCCAGCAGTGACTCGGACAGGGGGATTACTGAAGCTTTCTTT. Its translation is CASSDSDRGITEAFF.

This clone was seen a few times. The chain has TRBV13 and TRBJ1-5; the D is unclear. Trimming pared 5 bases from V and 4 bases from J, leaving 21 bases between. There are 17 residues in the CDR3. The germline CDR1 and CDR2 sequences are PRHDT and FYEKMQ (reference sequence). In nucleotides, the CDR3 is TGTGCCAGCAGCCACCCAGGACGGGGTGATTTTAATCAGCCCCAGCATTTT. Its translation is CASSHPGRGDFNQPQHF.

The chain recombines TRBV5-1 with TRBJ1-6; tentatively, D is TRBD1 (5 bases). Trimming took off 0 bases at V and 9 bases at J, with 13 bases between the two ends. The CDR3 spans 15 residues. Germline V CDR1 and CDR2: SGHRS, YFSETQ. CDR3 protein: CASSLGRGTGSPLHF. In nucleotides, the CDR3 is TGCGCCAGCAGCTTGGGGAGGGGCACGGGTTCACCCCTCCACTTT.

The rearrangement uses TRBV11-3 and TRBJ2-1; 7 bases agree with TRBD1. Germline CDR1 SGHNT, CDR2 YENEEA. The V and J ends lost 3 bases and 4 bases, in that order; junction bases with no gene match: 9. CDR3 length equals 16 residues. The CDR3 is CASSLGRGTGYNEQFF. CDR3 in DNA: TGTGCCAGCAGCTTGGGCAGGGGGACGGGGTACAATGAGCAGTTCTTC.

The chain combines TRBV19 with TRBJ1-3; 7 positions agree with TRBD1. Germline lookup yields CDR1 LNHDA and CDR2 SQIVND (reference sequence). J lost 4 bases, V lost 7 bases, and 7 bases had no gene match. The CDR3 sequence is 14 residues long. The CDR3 nucleotides read TGTGCCAGTACACAACAGGGGTCCGGAAACACCATATATTTT. This sequence encodes CASTQQGSGNTIYF.

The chain has TRBV19 and TRBJ1-1; no firm D call. Per germline, CDR1 LNHDA and CDR2 SQIVND (reference sequence). Trimming stripped 5 bases from V and 0 bases from J, with 13 bases between. This CDR3 spans 15 amino acids. The CDR3 reads CASSSSLTMNTEAFF. In DNA, the CDR3 is TGTGCCAGTAGTTCTAGCCTGACCATGAACACTGAAGCTTTCTTT. Combining the CDR3 with reference TRBV19 and TRBJ1-1 gives the whole variable domain DGGITQSPKYLFRKEGQNVTLSCEQNLNHDAMYWYRQDPGQGLRLIYYSQIVNDFQKGDIAEGYSVSREKKESFPLTVTSAQKNPTAFYLCASSSSLTMNTEAFFGQGTRLTVV.

V and J are TRBV11-2 and TRBJ2-2; D ambiguous. Germline CDR1 SGHAT, CDR2 FQNNGV. V was trimmed by 4 bases and J by 4 bases, leaving 7 bases between them. The CDR3 has 13 residues. The CDR3, as DNA: TGTGCCAGCAGCTGGAGTACCACCGGGGAGCTGTTTTTT. Protein sequence: CASSWSTTGELFF.

The V call is TRBV6-1, the J call TRBJ1-2; TRBD1 matches 7 bases. The CDR3 sequence is 13 residues long. The germline gives CDR1 MNHNS, CDR2 SASEGT. V shed 7 bases and J 3 bases; nucleotides not matched to a gene: 5. The DNA for the CDR3 is TGTGCCAGCACCGGGGACAGCTACTATGGCTACACCTTC. Its protein is CASTGDSYYGYTF.

The chain uses TRBV2 and TRBJ2-2; no reliable D call. The CDR3 extends over 15 amino acids. From germline, CDR1 is SNHLY and CDR2 FYNNEI. Trimming took off 6 bases at V and 1 base at J, with 12 bases between the two ends. The CDR3 DNA sequence: TGTGCCAGCAGGGCTCCGAATCTGAACACCGGGGAGCTGTTTTTT. Its protein is CASRAPNLNTGELFF.

J is TRBJ2-7 and V is TRBV6-1; either TRBD1 or TRBD2 may supply D (5 bases each). V was shortened by 7 bases and J by 2 bases, with 18 bases between the two germline ends. Looked up from germline, CDR1 is MNHNS and CDR2 is SASEGT. CDR3 length equals 15 residues. The chain's CDR3 is CASTIRGPSPYEQYF. The CDR3 DNA reads as TGTGCCAGCACTATCCGGGGACCAAGCCCCTACGAGCAGTACTTC.

The chain couples TRBV19 to TRBJ2-6; D unresolved. Germline CDR1 LNHDA, CDR2 SQIVND (reference sequence). The germline V and J ends were trimmed by 3 bases and 2 bases, with 2 bases remaining between them. This CDR3 region has 13 residues. This CDR3 reads CASSMPGANVLTF. CDR3 DNA sequence: TGTGCCAGTAGTATGCCTGGGGCCAACGTCCTGACTTTC.

The table lists this clone with a count of one. The chain carries TRBV28 and TRBJ2-7; 8 positions match TRBD1. The J segment lost 2 bases and the V segment lost 7 bases, leaving 10 bases of the junction unmatched. Germline V lookup: CDR1 MDHEN, CDR2 SYDVKM. CDR3 length equals 15 residues. CDR3 coding DNA: TGTGCCAGCACCCCAGGGGGCTGGGTGACCTACGAGCAGTACTTC. Its protein product is CASTPGGWVTYEQYF.

This sequence joins TRBV5-1 and TRBJ1-1; 8 nucleotides align to TRBD1. CDR3 size: 15 residues. The germline V gene has CDR1 SGHRS and CDR2 YFSETQ. J lost 4 bases, V lost 0 bases, and 5 bases had no gene match. Here the CDR3 DNA reads TGCGCCAGCAGCTTGGAGGGACAGGAGTTCACTGAAGCTTTCTTT. Translating gives CASSLEGQEFTEAFF.

Only one count was recorded for this clone. The rearrangement links TRBV5-1 to TRBJ2-5; D remains unclear. Trimming took 3 bases from V and 4 from J, leaving 16 bases between them. Germline CDR1 reads SGHRS; CDR2 reads YFSETQ. The CDR3 contains 15 residues. The CDR3 spells CASSSGRPSIETQYF. DNA for the CDR3: TGCGCCAGCAGCTCTGGACGTCCCTCAATAGAGACCCAGTACTTC.

The chain couples TRBV27 to TRBJ2-3, with 8 positions matching TRBD2. The CDR3 consists of 15 residues. Trimming at V came to 5 bases and at J to 1 base, leaving 5 bases not matched to a gene. Germline V CDR1 and CDR2: MNHEY, SMNVEV (reference sequence). This chain's CDR3 is CASSPGTRGTDTQYF. CDR3 bases: TGTGCCAGCAGTCCAGGGACTAGGGGCACAGATACGCAGTATTTT.